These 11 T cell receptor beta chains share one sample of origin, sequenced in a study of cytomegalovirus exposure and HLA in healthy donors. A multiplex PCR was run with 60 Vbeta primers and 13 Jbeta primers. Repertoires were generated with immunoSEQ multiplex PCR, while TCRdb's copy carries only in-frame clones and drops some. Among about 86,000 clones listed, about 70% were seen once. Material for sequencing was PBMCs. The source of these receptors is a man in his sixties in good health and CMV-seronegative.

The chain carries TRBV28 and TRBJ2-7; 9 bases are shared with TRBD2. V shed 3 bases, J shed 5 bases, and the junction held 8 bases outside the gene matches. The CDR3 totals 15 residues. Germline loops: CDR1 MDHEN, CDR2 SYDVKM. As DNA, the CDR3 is TGTGCCAGCAGTTTTTTTCGCGGGAGGGGTAACGAGCAGTACTTC. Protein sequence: CASSFFRGRGNEQYF.

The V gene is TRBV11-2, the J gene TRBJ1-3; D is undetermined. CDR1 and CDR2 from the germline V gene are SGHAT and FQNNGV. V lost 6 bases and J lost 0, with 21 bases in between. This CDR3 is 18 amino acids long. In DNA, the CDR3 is TGTGCCAGCAGGGAACTAGGCTGGGGAATAAACTCTGGAAACACCATATATTTT. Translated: CASRELGWGINSGNTIYF.

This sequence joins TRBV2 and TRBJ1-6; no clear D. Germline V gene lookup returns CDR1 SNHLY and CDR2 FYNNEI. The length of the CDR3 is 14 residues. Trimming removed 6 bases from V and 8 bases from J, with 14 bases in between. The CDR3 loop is CASRVGPKDSPLHF. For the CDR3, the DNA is TGTGCCAGCAGGGTTGGGCCGAAGGATTCACCCCTCCACTTT.

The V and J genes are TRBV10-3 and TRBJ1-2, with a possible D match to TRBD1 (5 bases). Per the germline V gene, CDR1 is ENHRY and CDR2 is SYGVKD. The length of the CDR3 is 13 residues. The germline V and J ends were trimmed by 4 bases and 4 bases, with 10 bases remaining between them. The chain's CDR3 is CAISGQTSYGYTF. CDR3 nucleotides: TGTGCCATCAGTGGACAGACTAGCTATGGCTACACCTTC.

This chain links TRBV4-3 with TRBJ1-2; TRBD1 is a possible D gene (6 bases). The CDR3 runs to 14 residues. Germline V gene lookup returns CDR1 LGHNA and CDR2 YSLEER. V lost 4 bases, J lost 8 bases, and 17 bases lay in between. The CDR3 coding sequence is TGCGCCAGCAGCCCTCGCACAGGGCGATACGGCTACACCTTC. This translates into CASSPRTGRYGYTF.

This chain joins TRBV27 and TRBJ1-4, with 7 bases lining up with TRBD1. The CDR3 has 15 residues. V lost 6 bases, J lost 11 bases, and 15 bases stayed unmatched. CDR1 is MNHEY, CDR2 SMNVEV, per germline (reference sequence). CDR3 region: CASSTLQGEVQKLFF. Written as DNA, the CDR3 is TGTGCCAGCAGCACACTGCAGGGGGAAGTGCAGAAACTGTTTTTT.

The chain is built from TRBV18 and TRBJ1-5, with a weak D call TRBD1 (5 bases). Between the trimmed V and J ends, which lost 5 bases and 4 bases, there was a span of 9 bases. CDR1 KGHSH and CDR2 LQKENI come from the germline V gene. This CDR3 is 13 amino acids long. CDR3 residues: CASSREGNQPQHF. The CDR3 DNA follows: TGTGCCAGCTCAAGGGAGGGGAATCAGCCCCAGCATTTT.

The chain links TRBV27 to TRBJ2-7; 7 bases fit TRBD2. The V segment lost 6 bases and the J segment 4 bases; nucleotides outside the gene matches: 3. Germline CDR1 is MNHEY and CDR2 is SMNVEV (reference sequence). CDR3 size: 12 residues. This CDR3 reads CASSMGGYEQYF. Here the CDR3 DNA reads TGTGCCAGCAGCATGGGGGGGTACGAGCAGTACTTC.

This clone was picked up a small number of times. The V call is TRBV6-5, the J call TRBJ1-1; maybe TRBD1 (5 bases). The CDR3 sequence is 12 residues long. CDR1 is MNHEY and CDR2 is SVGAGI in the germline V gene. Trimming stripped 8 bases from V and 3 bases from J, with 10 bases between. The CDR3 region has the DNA TGTGCCAGCGGGGAACAGGACACTGAAGCTTTCTTT. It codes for CASGEQDTEAFF.

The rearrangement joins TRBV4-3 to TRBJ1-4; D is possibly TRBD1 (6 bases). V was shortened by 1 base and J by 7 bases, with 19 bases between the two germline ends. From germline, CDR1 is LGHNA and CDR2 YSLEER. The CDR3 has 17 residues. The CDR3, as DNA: TGCGCCAGCAGCCAAGGGGGTAGGGGGGGTAAGGGTGAAAAACTGTTTTTT. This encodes CASSQGGRGGKGEKLFF.

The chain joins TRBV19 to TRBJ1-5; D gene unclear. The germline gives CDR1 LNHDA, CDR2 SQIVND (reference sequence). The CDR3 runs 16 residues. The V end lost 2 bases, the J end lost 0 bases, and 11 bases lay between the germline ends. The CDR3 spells CASSILMSGSNQPQHF. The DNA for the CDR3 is TGTGCCAGTAGTATATTAATGTCCGGTAGCAATCAGCCCCAGCATTTT.